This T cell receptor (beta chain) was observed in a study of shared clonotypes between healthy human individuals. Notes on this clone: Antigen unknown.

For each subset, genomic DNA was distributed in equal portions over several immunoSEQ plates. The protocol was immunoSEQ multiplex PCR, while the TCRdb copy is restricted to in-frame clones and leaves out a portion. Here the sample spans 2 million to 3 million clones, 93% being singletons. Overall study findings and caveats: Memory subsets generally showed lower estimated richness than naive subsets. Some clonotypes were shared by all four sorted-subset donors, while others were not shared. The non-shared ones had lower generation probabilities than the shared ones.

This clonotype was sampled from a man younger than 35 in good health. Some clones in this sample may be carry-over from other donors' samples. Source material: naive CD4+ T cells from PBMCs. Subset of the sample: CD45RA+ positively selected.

DNA for the CDR3: TGCGCCAGCAGCCCAACGTATTTAGGTGGGGGTGAGCAGTTCTTC. Its protein product is CASSPTYLGGGEQFF. The chain is built from TRBV5-1 and TRBJ2-1; D is possibly TRBD1 or TRBD2 (5 bases each). The V gene lost 4 bases and the J gene lost 9 bases, with 20 bases spanning the gap. The CDR3 is 15 residues long. Looked up from germline, CDR1 is SGHRS and CDR2 is YFSETQ. The full variable domain, with the rest looked up from reference TRBV5-1 and TRBJ2-1, is KAGVTQTPRYLIKTRGQQVTLSCSPISGHRSVSWYQQTPGQGLQFLFEYFSETQRNKGNFPGRFSGRQFSNSRSEMNVSTLELGDSALYLCASSPTYLGGGEQFFGPGTRLTVL.